This paragraph covers one T cell receptor (beta chain) sequence. Its target is not known. Reverse transcription of all isolated RNA meant that expressed TCRB transcripts were sequenced. Clones were read by immunoSEQ multiplex PCR, and TCRdb kept only the in-frame ones, dropping some. The table shows approximately 150,000 clones, with around 9.3% occurring only once. The data derive from a study of beta chain features in type 1 diabetes. Looking at the study overall: Cell yields, age and gender were similar between patients and healthy donors. General study results and limits: A definitive answer on HLA type influencing TCRB rearrangement was not reached here. The naive, central memory and Treg TCRB repertoires looked more alike in patients than they did in healthy donors. When cDNA is sequenced, cells with high TCR expression could be over-represented.

Germline V lookup: CDR1 SGHTA, CDR2 FQGTGA. The CDR3 has 14 residues. Between the trimmed V and J ends, which lost 6 bases and 7 bases, there was a span of 13 bases. This chain joins TRBV7-3 and TRBJ1-6; the D gene is possibly TRBD1 (5 bases). Material for sequencing was naive CD4+ T cells from blood. The sequence was collected from a man between 18 and 35 years old in good health. The CDR3 sequence is CASSPWGRNSPLHF. CDR3 in DNA: TGTGCCAGCAGTCCATGGGGCCGCAATTCACCCCTCCACTTT.